This T cell receptor beta chain was captured by sequencing in a study of identical twins. General study results and limits: Invariant MAIT and iNKT cells are populations that could partly confound zero-insertion analyses. Beta clonotypes that were abundant in cord blood contained fewer insertions, a pattern absent from memory repertoires.

This clonotype was observed a handful of times. Antigen: not known. TCRdb used MiXCR to reprocess the 5' RACE reads, holding one entry per CDR3 protein. The data contain 650,000 to 800,000 distinct CDR3 sequences, 8.6% of them singletons. These data also formed part of another study, on yellow fever vaccine responses in identical twins. That study adds: Reported findings indicate that twins' vaccine T cell responses seemed partially convergent, partially personalized.

The sample consisted of PBMCs. This receptor was identified in a woman aged 18-29 years in good health.

The CDR3 loop is CASSVGPTRGYQETQYF. The CDR3 DNA is TGTGCCAGCAGCGTAGGCCCTACACGGGGGTACCAAGAGACCCAGTACTTC. The rearrangement joins TRBV9 to TRBJ2-5; possibly TRBD2 for D (6 bases). Per germline, CDR1 SGDLS and CDR2 YYNGEE. The V and J ends lost 0 bases and 0 bases respectively, with 15 bases between them. CDR3 length: 17 amino acids.